The present entry profiles one T cell receptor beta chain with its context. Its specificity is not known. These data come from a study of cytomegalovirus exposure and HLA in healthy donors. Study findings and constraints: Among CMV-associated TCR beta chains, most appeared HLA-restricted in a later analysis.

Germline values: CDR1 SGHKS, CDR2 YYEKEE (reference sequence). V lost 6 bases and J lost 2; bases outside the gene matches: 10. The CDR3 spans 16 residues. Vbeta (60) and Jbeta (13) primers were used in the PCR. The data were produced by immunoSEQ multiplex PCR, yet TCRdb's version contains in-frame clones alone and is incomplete. The table has fewer than 140,000 clones, 71% seen once. The V call is TRBV5-5, the J call TRBJ2-2, with TRBD1 identical over 7 bases. The specimen was PBMCs. The receptor comes from a female donor in good health and CMV-seronegative. The CDR3 here is CASNVLGQSNTGELFF. The CDR3 bases are TGTGCCAGCAACGTATTGGGACAGAGTAACACCGGGGAGCTGTTTTTT.